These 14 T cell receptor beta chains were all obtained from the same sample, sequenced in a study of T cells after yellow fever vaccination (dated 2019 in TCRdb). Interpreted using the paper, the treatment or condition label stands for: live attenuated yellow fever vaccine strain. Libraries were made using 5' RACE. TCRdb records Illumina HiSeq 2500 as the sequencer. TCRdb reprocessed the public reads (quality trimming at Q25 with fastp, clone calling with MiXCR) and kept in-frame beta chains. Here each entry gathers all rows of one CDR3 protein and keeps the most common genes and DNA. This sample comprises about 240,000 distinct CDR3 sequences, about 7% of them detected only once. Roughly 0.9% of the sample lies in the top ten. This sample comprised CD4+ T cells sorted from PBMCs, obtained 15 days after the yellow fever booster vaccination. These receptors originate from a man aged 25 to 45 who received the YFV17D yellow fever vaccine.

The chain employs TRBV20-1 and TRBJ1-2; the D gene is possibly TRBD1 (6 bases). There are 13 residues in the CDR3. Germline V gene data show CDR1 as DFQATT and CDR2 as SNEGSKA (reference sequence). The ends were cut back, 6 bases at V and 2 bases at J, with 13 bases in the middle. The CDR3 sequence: CSARRTENYGYTF. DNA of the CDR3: TGCAGTGCCAGAAGGACAGAAAACTATGGCTACACCTTC.

This CDR3 reads CASSDGFRTFF. CDR3 nucleotide sequence: TGTGCCAGCAGTGACGGGTTTCGAACTTTCTTT. J is TRBJ1-1 and V is TRBV6-4; D call uncertain. The CDR3 runs 11 residues. V was trimmed by 2 bases and J by 12 bases, leaving 10 bases between them. The V gene's germline CDR1 is MRHNA and CDR2 SNTAGT.

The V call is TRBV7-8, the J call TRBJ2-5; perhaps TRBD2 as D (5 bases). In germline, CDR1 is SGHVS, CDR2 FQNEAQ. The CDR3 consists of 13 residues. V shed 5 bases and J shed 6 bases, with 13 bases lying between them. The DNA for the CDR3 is TGTGCCAGCAGCCCAGGACCGGGAAAGACCCAGTACTTC. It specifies CASSPGPGKTQYF.

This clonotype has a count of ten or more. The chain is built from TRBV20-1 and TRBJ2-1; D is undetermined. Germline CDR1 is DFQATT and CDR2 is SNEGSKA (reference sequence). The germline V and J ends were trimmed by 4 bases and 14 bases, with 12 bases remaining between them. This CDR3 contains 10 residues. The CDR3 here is CSAMVGPEFF. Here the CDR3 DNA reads TGCAGTGCTATGGTGGGCCCAGAGTTCTTC.

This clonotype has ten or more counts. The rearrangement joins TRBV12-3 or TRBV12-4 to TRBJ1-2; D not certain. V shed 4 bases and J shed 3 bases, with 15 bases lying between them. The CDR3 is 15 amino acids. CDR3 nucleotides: TGTGCCAGCAGTTCAGACAATTTTGGGGACTATGGCTACACCTTC. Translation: CASSSDNFGDYGYTF.

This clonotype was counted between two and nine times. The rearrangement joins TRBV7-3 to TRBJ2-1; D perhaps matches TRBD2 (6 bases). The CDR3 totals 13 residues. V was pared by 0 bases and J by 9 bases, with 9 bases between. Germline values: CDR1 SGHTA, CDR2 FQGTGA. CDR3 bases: TGTGCCAGCAGCTTAACCGGGCGGGGTGAGCAGTTCTTC. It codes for CASSLTGRGEQFF.

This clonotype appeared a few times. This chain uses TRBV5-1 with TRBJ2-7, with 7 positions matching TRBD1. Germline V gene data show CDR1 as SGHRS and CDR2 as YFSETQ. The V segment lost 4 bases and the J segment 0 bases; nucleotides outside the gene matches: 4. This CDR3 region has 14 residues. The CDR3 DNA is TGCGCCAGCAGCCACGGGGACAGCTCCTACGAGCAGTACTTC. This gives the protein CASSHGDSSYEQYF.

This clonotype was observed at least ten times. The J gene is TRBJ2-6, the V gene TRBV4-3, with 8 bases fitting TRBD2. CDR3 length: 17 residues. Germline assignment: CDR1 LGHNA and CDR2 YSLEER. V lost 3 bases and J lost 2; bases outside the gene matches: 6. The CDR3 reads CASSQTGTSTGANVLTF. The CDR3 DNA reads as TGCGCCAGCAGCCAGACCGGGACTAGTACTGGGGCCAACGTCCTGACTTTC.

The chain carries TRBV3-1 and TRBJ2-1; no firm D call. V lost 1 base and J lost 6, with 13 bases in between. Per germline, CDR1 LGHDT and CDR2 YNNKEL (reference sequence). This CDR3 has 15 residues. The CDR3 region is CASSQVILRSNEQFF. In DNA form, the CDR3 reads TGTGCCAGCAGCCAAGTAATCCTACGAAGCAATGAGCAGTTCTTC.

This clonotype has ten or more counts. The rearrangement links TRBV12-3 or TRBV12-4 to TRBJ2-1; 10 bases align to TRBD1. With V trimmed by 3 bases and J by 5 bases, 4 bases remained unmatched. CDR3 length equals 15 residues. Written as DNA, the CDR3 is TGTGCCAGCAGTTTTGGGGACAGGGGAGACAATGAGCAGTTCTTC. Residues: CASSFGDRGDNEQFF.

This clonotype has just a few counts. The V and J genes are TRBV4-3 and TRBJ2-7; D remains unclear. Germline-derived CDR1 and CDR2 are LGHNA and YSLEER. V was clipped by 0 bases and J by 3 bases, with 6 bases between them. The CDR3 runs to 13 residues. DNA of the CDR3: TGCGCCAGCAGCCAAGAGCTCCGCTACGAGCAGTACTTC. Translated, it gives CASSQELRYEQYF.

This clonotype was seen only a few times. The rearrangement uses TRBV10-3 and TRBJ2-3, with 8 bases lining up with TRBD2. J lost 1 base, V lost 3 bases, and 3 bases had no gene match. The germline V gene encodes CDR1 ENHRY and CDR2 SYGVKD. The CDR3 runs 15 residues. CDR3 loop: CAISELSGGTDTQYF. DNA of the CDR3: TGTGCCATCAGTGAACTTAGCGGGGGCACAGATACGCAGTATTTT.

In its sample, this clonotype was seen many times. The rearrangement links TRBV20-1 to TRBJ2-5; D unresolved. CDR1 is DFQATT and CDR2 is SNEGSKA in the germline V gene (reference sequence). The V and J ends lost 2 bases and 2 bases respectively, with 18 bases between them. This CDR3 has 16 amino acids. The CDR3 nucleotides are TGCAGTGCTAGAAAGGAATGGGCTATAGAACAAGAGACCCAGTACTTC. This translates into CSARKEWAIEQETQYF.

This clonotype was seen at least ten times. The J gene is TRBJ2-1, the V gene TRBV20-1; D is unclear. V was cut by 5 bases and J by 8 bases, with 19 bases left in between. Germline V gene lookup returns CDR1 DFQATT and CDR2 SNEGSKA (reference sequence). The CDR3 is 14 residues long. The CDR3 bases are TGCAGTGCTCCTCCGCGGCCAAATTCGGATGAGCAGTTCTTC. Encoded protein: CSAPPRPNSDEQFF.